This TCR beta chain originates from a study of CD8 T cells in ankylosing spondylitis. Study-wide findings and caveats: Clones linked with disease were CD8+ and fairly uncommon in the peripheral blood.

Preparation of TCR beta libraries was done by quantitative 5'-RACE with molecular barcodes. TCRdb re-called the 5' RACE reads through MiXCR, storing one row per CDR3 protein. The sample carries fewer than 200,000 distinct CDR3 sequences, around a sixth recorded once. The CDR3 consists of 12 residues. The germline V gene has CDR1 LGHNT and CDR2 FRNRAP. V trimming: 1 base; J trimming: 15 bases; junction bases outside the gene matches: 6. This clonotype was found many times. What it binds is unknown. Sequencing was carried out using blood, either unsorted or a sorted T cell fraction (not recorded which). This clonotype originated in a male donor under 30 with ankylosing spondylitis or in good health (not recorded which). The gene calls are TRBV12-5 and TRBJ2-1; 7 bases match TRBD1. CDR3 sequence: CASGLAAGGAFF. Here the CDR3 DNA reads TGTGCTAGTGGTTTGGCGGCAGGGGGTGCGTTCTTC.